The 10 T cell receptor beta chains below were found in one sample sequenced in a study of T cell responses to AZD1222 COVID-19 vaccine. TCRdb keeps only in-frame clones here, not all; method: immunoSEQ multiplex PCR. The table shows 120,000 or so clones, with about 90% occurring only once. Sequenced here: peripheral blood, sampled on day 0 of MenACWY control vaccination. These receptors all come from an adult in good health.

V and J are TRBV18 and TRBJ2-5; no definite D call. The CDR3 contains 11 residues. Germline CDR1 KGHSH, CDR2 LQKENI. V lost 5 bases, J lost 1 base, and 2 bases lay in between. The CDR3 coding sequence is TGTGCCAGCTCAGGCCAAGAGACCCAGTACTTC. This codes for CASSGQETQYF.

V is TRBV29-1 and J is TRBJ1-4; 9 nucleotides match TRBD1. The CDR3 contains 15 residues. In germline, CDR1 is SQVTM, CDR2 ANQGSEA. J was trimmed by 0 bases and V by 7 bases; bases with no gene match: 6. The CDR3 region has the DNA TGCAGCGCAAGGGACAGGGAAGCAACTAATGAAAAACTGTTTTTT. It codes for CSARDREATNEKLFF.

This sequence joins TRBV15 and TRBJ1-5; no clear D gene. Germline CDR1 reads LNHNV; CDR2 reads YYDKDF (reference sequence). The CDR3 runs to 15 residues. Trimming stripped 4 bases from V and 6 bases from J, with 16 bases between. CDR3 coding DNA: TGTGCCACCAGCATAAACAGACGGGTTGTTCAGCCCCAGCATTTT. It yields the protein CATSINRRVVQPQHF. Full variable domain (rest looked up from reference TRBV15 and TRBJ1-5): DAMVIQNPRYQVTQFGKPVTLSCSQTLNHNVMYWYQQKSSQAPKLLFHYYDKDFNNEADTPDNFQSRRPNTSFCFLDIRSPGLGDTAMYLCATSINRRVVQPQHFGDGTRLSIL.

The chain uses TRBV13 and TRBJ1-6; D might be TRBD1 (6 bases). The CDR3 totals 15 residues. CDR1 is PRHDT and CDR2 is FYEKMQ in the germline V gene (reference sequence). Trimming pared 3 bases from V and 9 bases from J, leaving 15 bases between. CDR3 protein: CASSFWTETFSPLHF. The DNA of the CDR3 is TGTGCCAGCAGCTTTTGGACAGAAACCTTTTCACCCCTCCACTTT. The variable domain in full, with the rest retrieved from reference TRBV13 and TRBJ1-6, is AAGVIQSPRHLIKEKRETATLKCYPIPRHDTVYWYQQGPGQDPQFLISFYEKMQSDKGSIPDRFSAQQFSDYHSELNMSSLELGDSALYFCASSFWTETFSPLHFGNGTRLTVT.

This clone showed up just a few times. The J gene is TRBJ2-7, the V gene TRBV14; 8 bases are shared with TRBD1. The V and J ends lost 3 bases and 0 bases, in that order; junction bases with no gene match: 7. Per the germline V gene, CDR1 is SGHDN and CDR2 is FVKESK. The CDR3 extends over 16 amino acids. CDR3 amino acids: CASSQLGTGRSYEQYF. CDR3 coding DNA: TGTGCCAGCAGCCAGCTCGGGACAGGACGCTCCTACGAGCAGTACTTC.

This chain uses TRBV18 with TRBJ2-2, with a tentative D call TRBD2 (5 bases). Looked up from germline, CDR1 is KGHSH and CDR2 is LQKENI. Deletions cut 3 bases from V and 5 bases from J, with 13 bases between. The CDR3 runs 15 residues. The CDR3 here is CASSPSAPGTGELFF. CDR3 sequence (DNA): TGTGCCAGCTCACCGTCGGCGCCGGGGACCGGGGAGCTGTTTTTT. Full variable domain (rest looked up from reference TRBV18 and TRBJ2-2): NAGVMQNPRHLVRRRGQEARLRCSPMKGHSHVYWYRQLPEEGLKFMVYLQKENIIDESGMPKERFSAEFPKEGPSILRIQQVVRGDSAAYFCASSPSAPGTGELFFGEGSRLTVL.

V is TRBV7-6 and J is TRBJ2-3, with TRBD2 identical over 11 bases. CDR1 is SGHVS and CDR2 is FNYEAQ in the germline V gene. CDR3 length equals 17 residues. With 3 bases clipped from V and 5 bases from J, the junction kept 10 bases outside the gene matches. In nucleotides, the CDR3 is TGTGCCAGCAGCTTGTCGGTGGCTAGCGGGAGGATAGATACGCAGTATTTT. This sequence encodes CASSLSVASGRIDTQYF.

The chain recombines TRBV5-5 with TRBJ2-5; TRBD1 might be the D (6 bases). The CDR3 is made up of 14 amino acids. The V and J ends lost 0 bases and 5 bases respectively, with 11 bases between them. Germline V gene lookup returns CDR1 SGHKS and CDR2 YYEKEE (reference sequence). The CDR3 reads CASSLGQAMETQYF. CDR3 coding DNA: TGTGCCAGCAGCTTGGGACAGGCGATGGAGACCCAGTACTTC.

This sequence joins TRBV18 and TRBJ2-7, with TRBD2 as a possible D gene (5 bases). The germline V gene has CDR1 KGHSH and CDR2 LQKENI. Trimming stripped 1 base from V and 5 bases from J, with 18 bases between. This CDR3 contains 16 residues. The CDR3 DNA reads TGTGCCAGCTCACCACAAAAACTAGGAGGTTTTCACGAGCAGTACTTC. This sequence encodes CASSPQKLGGFHEQYF.

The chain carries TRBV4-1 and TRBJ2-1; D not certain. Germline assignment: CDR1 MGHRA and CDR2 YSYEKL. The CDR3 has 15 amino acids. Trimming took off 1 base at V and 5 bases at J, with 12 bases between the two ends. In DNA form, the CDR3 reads TGCGCCAGCAGCCAAGGGCGTTTGGGAAACAATGAGCAGTTCTTC. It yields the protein CASSQGRLGNNEQFF.